The 9 T cell receptor beta chains in this list originate from one sample, sequenced in a study of beta chain features in type 1 diabetes. General observations from the study: In every one of the four CD4+ subsets, TCRB CDR3s were moderately but significantly shorter in Type 1 diabetes patients.

All of the isolated RNA was reverse transcribed, so expressed TCRB transcripts were sequenced. TCRdb's table, derived via immunoSEQ multiplex PCR, lists solely in-frame clones and lacks some. The sample carries about 160,000 clones, approximately 8.7% recorded once. Their target antigens are unknown. The specimen was central memory CD4+ T cells from blood. The receptors come from a young woman with type 1 diabetes.

The rearrangement uses TRBV7-3 and TRBJ2-7, with 10 bases lining up with TRBD1. The V gene end was trimmed by 5 bases and the J gene end by 5 bases; junction bases not matched to a gene: 9. CDR3 length: 15 amino acids. Germline V CDR1 and CDR2: SGHTA, FQGTGA. The CDR3 coding sequence is TGTGCCAGCAGCAGAACCGGGACAGGGGTCGACGAGCAGTACTTC. Encoded protein: CASSRTGTGVDEQYF.

In this sample, this clone turned up a few times. This chain connects TRBV18 to TRBJ1-1, with D perhaps matching TRBD1 (5 bases). Germline V gene sequence: CDR1 KGHSH, CDR2 LQKENI. The germline V and J ends were trimmed by 2 bases and 1 base, with 8 bases remaining between them. The CDR3 is made up of 14 amino acids. CDR3 loop: CASSPSTGNTEAFF. The CDR3 bases are TGTGCCAGCTCACCATCCACAGGGAACACTGAAGCTTTCTTT.

V usage is TRBV7-6 and J usage is TRBJ2-3; D is unclear. The CDR3 runs 12 residues. Germline loops: CDR1 SGHVS, CDR2 FNYEAQ. V was pared by 4 bases and J by 4 bases, with 6 bases between. CDR3 nucleotide sequence: TGTGCCAGCAGCTCTAAGTCAGATACGCAGTATTTT. This codes for CASSSKSDTQYF.

In its sample, this clone was seen a few times. The chain recombines TRBV2 with TRBJ2-5; 8 bases map to TRBD2. V shed 1 base and J 3 bases; nucleotides not matched to a gene: 4. The germline V gene encodes CDR1 SNHLY and CDR2 FYNNEI. CDR3 length: 15 residues. CDR3: CASSEEEAGEETQYF. The CDR3 bases are TGTGCCAGCAGTGAAGAGGAAGCGGGAGAAGAGACCCAGTACTTC.

The V and J genes are TRBV11-2 and TRBJ1-1; D remains unclear. This CDR3 is built from 12 residues. Germline V gene lookup returns CDR1 SGHAT and CDR2 FQNNGV. Trimming took 8 bases from V and 4 from J, leaving 11 bases between them. The CDR3 DNA reads TGTGCCAGCCACGCGGGTGGCACTGAAGCTTTCTTT. Encoded protein: CASHAGGTEAFF.

V is TRBV25-1 and J is TRBJ2-5; D possibly corresponds to TRBD1 (6 bases). V lost 0 bases, J lost 4 bases, and 15 bases lay in between. The CDR3 is 16 amino acids. CDR1 is MGHDK and CDR2 is SYGVNS in the germline V gene. The CDR3 here is CASSEYGGMDRETQYF. CDR3 coding DNA: TGTGCCAGCAGTGAATATGGGGGCATGGACCGAGAGACCCAGTACTTC.

This clone was observed a handful of times. The rearrangement uses TRBV15 and TRBJ2-1; 8 bases agree with TRBD2. CDR3 size: 14 residues. Trimming removed 9 bases from V and 3 bases from J; junction bases left unmatched: 7. CDR1 is LNHNV, CDR2 YYDKDF, per germline (reference sequence). The CDR3 bases are TGTGCCACGAAGAGCGGGAGAAACTACAATGAGCAGTTCTTC. The encoded protein is CATKSGRNYNEQFF. Full variable domain (outside the CDR3, taken from reference TRBV15 and TRBJ2-1): DAMVIQNPRYQVTQFGKPVTLSCSQTLNHNVMYWYQQKSSQAPKLLFHYYDKDFNNEADTPDNFQSRRPNTSFCFLDIRSPGLGDTAMYLCATKSGRNYNEQFFGPGTRLTVL.

The sample holds a few counts of this clone. V usage is TRBV4-1 and J usage is TRBJ2-1; TRBD2 agrees at 10 bases. The ends lost 0 bases at V and 9 bases at J; junction bases unmatched: 11. CDR1 is MGHRA, CDR2 YSYEKL, per germline. This CDR3 contains 17 residues. For the CDR3, the DNA is TGCGCCAGCAGCCAAGATAAGGCGGCTAGCGGGAGTCCTGAGCAGTTCTTC. Translating it yields CASSQDKAASGSPEQFF.

This rearrangement joins TRBV18 to TRBJ2-6; D is possibly TRBD2 (5 bases). V lost 1 base and J lost 0, with 13 bases in between. This CDR3 contains 18 residues. Germline CDR1 KGHSH, CDR2 LQKENI. CDR3 residues: CASSPQGLALSGANVLTF. The CDR3 DNA reads TGTGCCAGCTCACCACAAGGGCTAGCCCTCTCTGGGGCCAACGTCCTGACTTTC.